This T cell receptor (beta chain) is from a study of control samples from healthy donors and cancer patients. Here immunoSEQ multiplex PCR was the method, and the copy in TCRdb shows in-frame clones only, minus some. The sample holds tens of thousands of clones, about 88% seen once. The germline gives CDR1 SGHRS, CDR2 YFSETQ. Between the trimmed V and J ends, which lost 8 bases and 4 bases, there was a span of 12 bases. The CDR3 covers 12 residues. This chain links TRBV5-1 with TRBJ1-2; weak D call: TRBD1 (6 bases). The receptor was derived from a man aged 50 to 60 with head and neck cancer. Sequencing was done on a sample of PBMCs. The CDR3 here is CASRDTLYGYTF. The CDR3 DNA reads TGCGCCAGTCGGGACACCCTCTATGGCTACACCTTC.